The T cell receptor (beta chain) described here comes from a study of OX40 agonist ivuxolimab in advanced cancers. About the study: The study enrolled dose-escalation patients with hepatocellular carcinoma, melanoma, renal cell or head and neck cancer.

On this clone: The antigen is undetermined.

Using immunoSEQ multiplex PCR, the repertoire was profiled, and TCRdb retains in-frame clones only, with some absent. The sample holds some 100,000 clones, 85% to 95% seen once. The length of the CDR3 is 15 residues. The V gene lost 6 bases and the J gene lost 5 bases, with 19 bases spanning the gap. Germline CDR1 KGHSH, CDR2 LQKENI. Study results and limitations: Those patients achieving a partial response at 0.1-3.0 mg/kg showed among the lowest clonal expansion.

The sequence was obtained from an adult with an advanced solid tumor such as melanoma, head and neck, liver or kidney cancer. The V gene is TRBV18, the J gene TRBJ1-2; D may be TRBD1 (5 bases). The sample here was CD4+ or CD8+ T cells sorted from blood, taken in a trial of the OX40 agonist ivuxolimab. In nucleotides, the CDR3 is TGTGCCAGCTCGCCGGGACCGGGAAGACATTATGGCTACACCTTC. Translation gives CASSPGPGRHYGYTF.